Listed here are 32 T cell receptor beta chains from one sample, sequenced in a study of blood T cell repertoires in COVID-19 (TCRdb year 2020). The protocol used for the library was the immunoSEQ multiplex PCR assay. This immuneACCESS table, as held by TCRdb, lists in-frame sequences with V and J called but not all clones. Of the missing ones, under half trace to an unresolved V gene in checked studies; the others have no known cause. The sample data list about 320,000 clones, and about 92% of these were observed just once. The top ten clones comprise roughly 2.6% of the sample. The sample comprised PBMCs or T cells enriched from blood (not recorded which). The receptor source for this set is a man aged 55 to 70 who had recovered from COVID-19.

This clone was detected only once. The CDR3: CASSQPSPGLLVHTDTQYF. The CDR3 nucleotides are TGTGCCAGCAGCCAACCATCACCGGGACTACTAGTTCACACAGATACGCAGTATTTT. The V call is TRBV14, the J call TRBJ2-3, with 7 bases identical to TRBD2. In germline, CDR1 is SGHDN, CDR2 FVKESK. Unmatched junction bases numbered 16, after V lost 2 bases and J lost 2 bases. This CDR3 spans 19 amino acids. Together with reference TRBV14 and TRBJ2-3, the CDR3 gives the full variable domain: EAGVTQFPSHSVIEKGQTVTLRCDPISGHDNLYWYRRVMGKEIKFLLHFVKESKQDESGMPNNRFLAERTGGTYSTLKVQPAELEDSGVYFCASSQPSPGLLVHTDTQYFGPGTRLTVL.

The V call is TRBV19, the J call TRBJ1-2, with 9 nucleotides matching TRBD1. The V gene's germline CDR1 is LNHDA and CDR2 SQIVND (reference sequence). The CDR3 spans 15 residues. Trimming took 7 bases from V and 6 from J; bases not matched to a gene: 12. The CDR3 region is CASTRPGTGTDGYTF. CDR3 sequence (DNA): TGTGCCAGTACTCGTCCCGGGACAGGGACCGATGGCTACACCTTC.

The CDR3, as DNA: TGTGCCAGCCGACTAGCCGCAACTAATGAAAAACTGTTTTTT. It codes for CASRLAATNEKLFF. The V and J genes are TRBV6-5 and TRBJ1-4; D ambiguous. CDR1 is MNHEY, CDR2 SVGAGI, per germline. This CDR3 region has 14 residues. V lost 8 bases and J lost 0, with 10 bases in between.

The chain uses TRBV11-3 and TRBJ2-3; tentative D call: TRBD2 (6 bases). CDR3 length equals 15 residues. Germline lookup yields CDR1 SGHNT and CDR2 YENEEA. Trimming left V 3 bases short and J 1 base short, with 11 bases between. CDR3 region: CASSFRASGTDTQYF. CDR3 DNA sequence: TGTGCCAGCAGCTTTAGGGCTAGCGGCACAGATACGCAGTATTTT.

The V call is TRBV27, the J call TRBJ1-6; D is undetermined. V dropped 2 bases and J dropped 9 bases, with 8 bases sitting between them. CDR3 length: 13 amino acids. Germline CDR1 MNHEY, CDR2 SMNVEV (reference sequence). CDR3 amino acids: CASSLMLSSPLHF. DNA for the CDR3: TGTGCCAGCAGTTTAATGCTCAGTTCACCCCTCCACTTT.

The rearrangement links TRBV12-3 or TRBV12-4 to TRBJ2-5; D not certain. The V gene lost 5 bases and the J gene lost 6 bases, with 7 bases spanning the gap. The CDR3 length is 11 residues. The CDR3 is CASSPDKTQYF. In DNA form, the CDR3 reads TGTGCCAGCAGTCCCGACAAGACCCAGTACTTC.

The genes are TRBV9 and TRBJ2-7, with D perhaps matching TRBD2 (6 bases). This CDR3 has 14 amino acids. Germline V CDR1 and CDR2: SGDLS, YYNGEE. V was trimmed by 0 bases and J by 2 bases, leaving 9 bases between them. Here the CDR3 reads CASSVGTKTYEQYF. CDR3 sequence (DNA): TGTGCCAGCAGCGTAGGGACTAAAACCTACGAGCAGTACTTC. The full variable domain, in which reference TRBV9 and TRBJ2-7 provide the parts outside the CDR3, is DSGVTQTPKHLITATGQRVTLRCSPRSGDLSVYWYQQSLDQGLQFLIQYYNGEERAKGNILERFSAQQFPDLHSELNLSSLELGDSALYFCASSVGTKTYEQYFGPGTRLTVT.

The CDR3, as DNA: TGTGCCAGCAGCTTAAGGGCGGGAGGGATCTACAATGAGCAGTTCTTC. Translated: CASSLRAGGIYNEQFF. The chain joins TRBV7-9 to TRBJ2-1, with 9 nucleotides matching TRBD2. The CDR3 is 16 residues long. V was clipped by 2 bases and J by 3 bases; unmatched bases: 5. Germline V gives CDR1 SEHNR, CDR2 FQNEAQ (reference sequence). The variable domain in full, with the rest retrieved from reference TRBV7-9 and TRBJ2-1, is DTGVSQNPRHKITKRGQNVTFRCDPISEHNRLYWYRQTLGQGPEFLTYFQNEAQLEKSRLLSDRFSAERPKGSFSTLEIQRTEQGDSAMYLCASSLRAGGIYNEQFFGPGTRLTVL.

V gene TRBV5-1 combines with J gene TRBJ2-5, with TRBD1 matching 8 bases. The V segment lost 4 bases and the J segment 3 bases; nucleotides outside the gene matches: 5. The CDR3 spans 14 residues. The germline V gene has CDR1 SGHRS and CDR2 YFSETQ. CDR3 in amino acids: CASSAGQGKETQYF. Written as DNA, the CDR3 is TGCGCCAGCAGCGCCGGACAGGGAAAAGAGACCCAGTACTTC.

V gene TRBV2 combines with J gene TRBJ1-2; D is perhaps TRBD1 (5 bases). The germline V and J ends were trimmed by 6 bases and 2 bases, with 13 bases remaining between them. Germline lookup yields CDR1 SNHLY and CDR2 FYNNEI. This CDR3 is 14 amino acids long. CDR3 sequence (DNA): TGTGCCAGCAGGGGACTCTCGGGGAACTATGGCTACACCTTC. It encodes CASRGLSGNYGYTF.

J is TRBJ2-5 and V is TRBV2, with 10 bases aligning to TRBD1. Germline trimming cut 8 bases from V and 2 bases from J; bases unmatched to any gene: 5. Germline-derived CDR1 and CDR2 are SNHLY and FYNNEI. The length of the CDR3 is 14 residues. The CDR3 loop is CASSGQGGQETQYF. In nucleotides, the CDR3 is TGTGCCAGCTCAGGACAGGGGGGTCAAGAGACCCAGTACTTC.

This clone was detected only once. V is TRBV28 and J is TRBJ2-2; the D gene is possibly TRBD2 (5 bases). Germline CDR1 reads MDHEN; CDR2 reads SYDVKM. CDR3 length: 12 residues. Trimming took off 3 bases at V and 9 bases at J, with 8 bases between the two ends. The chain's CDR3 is CASSLPGRELFF. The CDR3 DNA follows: TGTGCCAGCAGTTTGCCCGGGAGGGAGCTGTTTTTT.

Written as DNA, the CDR3 is TGTGCCAGCAGCCCCCTTGGACAGGGTAACTATGGCTACACCTTC. It is translated as CASSPLGQGNYGYTF. V gene TRBV3-1 (or the pseudogene TRBV3-2) combines with J gene TRBJ1-2; 8 bases align to TRBD1. V trimming: 4 bases; J trimming: 1 base; junction bases outside the gene matches: 5. In germline, CDR1 is LGHDT, CDR2 YNNKEL (reference sequence). This CDR3 is built from 15 residues.

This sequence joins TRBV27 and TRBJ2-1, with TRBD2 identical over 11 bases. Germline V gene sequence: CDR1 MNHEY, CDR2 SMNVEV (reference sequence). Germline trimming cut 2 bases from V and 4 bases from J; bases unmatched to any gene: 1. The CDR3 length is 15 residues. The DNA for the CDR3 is TGTGCCAGCAGTTTAGGGACTAGCGGTTACAATGAGCAGTTCTTC. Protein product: CASSLGTSGYNEQFF.

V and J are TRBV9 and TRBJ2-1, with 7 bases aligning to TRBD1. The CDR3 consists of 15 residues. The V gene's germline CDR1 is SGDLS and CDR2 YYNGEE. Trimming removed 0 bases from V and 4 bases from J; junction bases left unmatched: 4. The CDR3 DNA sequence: TGTGCCAGCAGCGTAGGGGACAGCAGTTACAATGAGCAGTTCTTC. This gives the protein CASSVGDSSYNEQFF. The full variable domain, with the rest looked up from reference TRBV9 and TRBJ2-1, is DSGVTQTPKHLITATGQRVTLRCSPRSGDLSVYWYQQSLDQGLQFLIQYYNGEERAKGNILERFSAQQFPDLHSELNLSSLELGDSALYFCASSVGDSSYNEQFFGPGTRLTVL.

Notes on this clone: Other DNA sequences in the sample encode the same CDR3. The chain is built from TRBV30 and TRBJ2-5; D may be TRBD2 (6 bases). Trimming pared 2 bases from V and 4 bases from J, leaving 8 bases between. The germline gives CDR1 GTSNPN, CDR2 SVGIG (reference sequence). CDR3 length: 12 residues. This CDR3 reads CAWSSSGETQYF. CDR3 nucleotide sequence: TGTGCCTGGAGTAGTAGCGGAGAGACCCAGTACTTC. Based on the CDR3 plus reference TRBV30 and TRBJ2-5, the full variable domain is SQTIHQWPATLVQPVGSPLSLECTVEGTSNPNLYWYRQAAGRGLQLLFYSVGIGQISSEVPQNLSASRPQDRQFILSSKKLLLSDSGFYLCAWSSSGETQYFGPGTRLLVL.

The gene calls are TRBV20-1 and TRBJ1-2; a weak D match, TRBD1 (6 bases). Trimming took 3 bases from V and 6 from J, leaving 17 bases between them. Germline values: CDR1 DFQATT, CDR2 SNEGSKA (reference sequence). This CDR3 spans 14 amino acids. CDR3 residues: CSASRGAYLDGYTF. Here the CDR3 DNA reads TGCAGTGCTAGTCGGGGGGCATACCTCGATGGCTACACCTTC.

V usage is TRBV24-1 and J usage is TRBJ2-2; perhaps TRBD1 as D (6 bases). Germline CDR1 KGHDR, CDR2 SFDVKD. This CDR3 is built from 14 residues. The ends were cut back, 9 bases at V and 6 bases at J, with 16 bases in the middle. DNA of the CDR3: TGTGCCACCCGAGGTACCCAGGGGTCCGGGGAGCTGTTTTTT. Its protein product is CATRGTQGSGELFF.

The DNA of the CDR3 is TGTGCCAGCAGTTATACGACAGGGAAAAATTCACCCCTCCACTTT. This codes for CASSYTTGKNSPLHF. The chain employs TRBV6-5 and TRBJ1-6; 7 bases fit TRBD1. Trimming took 3 bases from V and 7 from J; bases not matched to a gene: 6. CDR1 is MNHEY and CDR2 is SVGAGI in the germline V gene. CDR3 size: 15 residues.

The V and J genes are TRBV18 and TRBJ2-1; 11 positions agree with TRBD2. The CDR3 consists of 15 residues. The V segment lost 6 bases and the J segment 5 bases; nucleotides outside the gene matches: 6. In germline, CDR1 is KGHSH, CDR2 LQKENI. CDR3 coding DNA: TGTGCCAGCTCCCCCGGGACTAGCGGAAACAATGAGCAGTTCTTC. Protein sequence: CASSPGTSGNNEQFF. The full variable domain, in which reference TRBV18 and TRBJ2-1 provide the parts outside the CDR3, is NAGVMQNPRHLVRRRGQEARLRCSPMKGHSHVYWYRQLPEEGLKFMVYLQKENIIDESGMPKERFSAEFPKEGPSILRIQQVVRGDSAAYFCASSPGTSGNNEQFFGPGTRLTVL.

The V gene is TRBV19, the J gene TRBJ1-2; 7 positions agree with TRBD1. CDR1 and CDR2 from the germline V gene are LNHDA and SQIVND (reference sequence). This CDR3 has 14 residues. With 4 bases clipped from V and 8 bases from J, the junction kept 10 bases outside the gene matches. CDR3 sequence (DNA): TGTGCCAGTAGTAAAACAAACAGGGGATCGGGCTACACCTTC. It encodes CASSKTNRGSGYTF.

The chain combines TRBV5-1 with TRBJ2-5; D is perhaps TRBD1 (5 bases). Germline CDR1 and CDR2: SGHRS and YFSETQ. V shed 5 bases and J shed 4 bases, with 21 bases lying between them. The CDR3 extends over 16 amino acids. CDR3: CASSLVTPGRGETQYF. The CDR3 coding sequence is TGCGCCAGCAGTTTAGTAACCCCCGGAAGGGGAGAGACCCAGTACTTC.

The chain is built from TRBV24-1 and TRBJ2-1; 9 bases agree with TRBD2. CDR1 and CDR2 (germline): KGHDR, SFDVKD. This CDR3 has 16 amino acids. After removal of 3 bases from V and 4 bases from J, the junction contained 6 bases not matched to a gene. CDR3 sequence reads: CATSDAASGVYNEQFF. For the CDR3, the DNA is TGTGCCACCAGTGATGCGGCTAGCGGGGTTTACAATGAGCAGTTCTTC.

CDR3 sequence (DNA): TGTGCCAGCAGCGCAGCCAGGGGGCACAGCACAGATACGCAGTATTTT. It specifies CASSAARGHSTDTQYF. The gene calls are TRBV9 and TRBJ2-3; 8 nucleotides align to TRBD1. V lost 3 bases and J lost 0; bases outside the gene matches: 6. The CDR3 length is 16 residues. Germline CDR1 and CDR2: SGDLS and YYNGEE.

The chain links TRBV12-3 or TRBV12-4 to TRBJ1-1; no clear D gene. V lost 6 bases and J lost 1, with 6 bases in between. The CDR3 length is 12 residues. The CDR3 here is CASSRENTEAFF. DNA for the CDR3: TGTGCCAGCAGCCGAGAGAACACTGAAGCTTTCTTT.

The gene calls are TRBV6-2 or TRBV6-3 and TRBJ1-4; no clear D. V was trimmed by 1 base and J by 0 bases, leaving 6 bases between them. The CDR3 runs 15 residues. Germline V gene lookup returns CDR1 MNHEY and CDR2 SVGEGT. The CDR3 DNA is TGTGCCAGCAGTTACTTGGGAGCAACTAATGAAAAACTGTTTTTT. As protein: CASSYLGATNEKLFF.

The CDR3 here is CASSPRTAPNYGYTF. DNA for the CDR3: TGTGCCAGCAGCCCGCGGACAGCACCCAACTATGGCTACACCTTC. The chain employs TRBV7-8 and TRBJ1-2, with D tentatively TRBD1 (6 bases). V lost 5 bases, J lost 2 bases, and 15 bases lay in between. This CDR3 is built from 15 residues. Germline lookup yields CDR1 SGHVS and CDR2 FQNEAQ.

The CDR3 is CASSLATGLEAFF. The CDR3 DNA reads TGTGCCAGCAGCTTAGCGACAGGGCTTGAAGCTTTCTTT. This chain joins TRBV7-8 and TRBJ1-1; 7 nucleotides agree with TRBD1. The CDR3 has 13 amino acids. Germline CDR1 is SGHVS and CDR2 is FQNEAQ. V trimming: 0 bases; J trimming: 7 bases; junction bases outside the gene matches: 2.

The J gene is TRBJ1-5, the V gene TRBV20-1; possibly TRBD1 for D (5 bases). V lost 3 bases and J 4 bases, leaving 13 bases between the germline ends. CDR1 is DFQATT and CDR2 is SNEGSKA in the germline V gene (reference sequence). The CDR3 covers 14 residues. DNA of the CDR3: TGCAGTGCTAGTCGGGGGACCGGGAATCAGCCCCAGCATTTT. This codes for CSASRGTGNQPQHF.

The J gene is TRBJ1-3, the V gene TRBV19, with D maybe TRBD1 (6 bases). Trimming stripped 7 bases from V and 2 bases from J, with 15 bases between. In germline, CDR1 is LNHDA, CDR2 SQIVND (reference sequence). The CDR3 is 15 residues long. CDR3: CASNRSGQPGNTIYF. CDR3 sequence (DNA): TGTGCCAGTAATCGCAGCGGACAGCCTGGAAACACCATATATTTT.

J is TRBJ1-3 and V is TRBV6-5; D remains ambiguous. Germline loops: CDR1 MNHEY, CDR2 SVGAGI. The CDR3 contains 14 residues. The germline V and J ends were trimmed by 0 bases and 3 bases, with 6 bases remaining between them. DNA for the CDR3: TGTGCCAGCAGTTACTCGACTCATGGAAACACCATATATTTT. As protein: CASSYSTHGNTIYF.

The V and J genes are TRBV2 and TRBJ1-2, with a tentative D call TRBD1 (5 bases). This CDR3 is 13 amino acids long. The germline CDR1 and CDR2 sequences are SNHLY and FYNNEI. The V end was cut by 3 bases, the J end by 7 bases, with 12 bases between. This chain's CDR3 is CASSEVLGGGYTF. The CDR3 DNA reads TGTGCCAGCAGTGAGGTTCTGGGGGGTGGCTACACCTTC.